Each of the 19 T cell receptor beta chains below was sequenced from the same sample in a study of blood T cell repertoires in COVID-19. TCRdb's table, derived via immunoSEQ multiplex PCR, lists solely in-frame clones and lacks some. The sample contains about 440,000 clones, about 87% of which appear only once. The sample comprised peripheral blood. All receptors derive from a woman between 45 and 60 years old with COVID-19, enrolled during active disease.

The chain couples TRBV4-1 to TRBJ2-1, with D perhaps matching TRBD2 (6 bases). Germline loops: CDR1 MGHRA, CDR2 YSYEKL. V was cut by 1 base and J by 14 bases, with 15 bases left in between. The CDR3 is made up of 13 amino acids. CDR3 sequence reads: CASSQGTGGIEFF. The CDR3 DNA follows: TGCGCCAGCAGCCAAGGGACTGGGGGGATTGAGTTCTTC.

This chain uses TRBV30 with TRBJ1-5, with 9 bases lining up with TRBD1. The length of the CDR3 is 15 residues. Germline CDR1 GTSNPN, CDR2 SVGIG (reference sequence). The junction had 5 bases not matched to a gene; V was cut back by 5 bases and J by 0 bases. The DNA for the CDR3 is TGTGCCTGGGGCAGGACAGGGGATAGCAATCAGCCCCAGCATTTT. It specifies CAWGRTGDSNQPQHF. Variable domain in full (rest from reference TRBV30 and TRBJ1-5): SQTIHQWPATLVQPVGSPLSLECTVEGTSNPNLYWYRQAAGRGLQLLFYSVGIGQISSEVPQNLSASRPQDRQFILSSKKLLLSDSGFYLCAWGRTGDSNQPQHFGDGTRLSIL.

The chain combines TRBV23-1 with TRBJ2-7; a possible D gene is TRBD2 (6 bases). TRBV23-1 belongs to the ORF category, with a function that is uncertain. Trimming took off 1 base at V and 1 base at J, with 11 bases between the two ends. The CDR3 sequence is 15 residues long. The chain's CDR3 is CASSQFTGVSYEQYF. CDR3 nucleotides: TGCGCCAGCAGTCAATTTACGGGGGTGTCCTACGAGCAGTACTTC.

The CDR3 reads CASSDDRGRVTEAFF. The DNA of the CDR3 is TGTGCCAGCAGCGATGACAGGGGGCGGGTCACTGAAGCTTTCTTT. V is TRBV7-9 and J is TRBJ1-1, with 10 bases aligning to TRBD1. J gave up 4 bases and V 5 bases, and 7 bases lay outside the gene matches. Per germline, CDR1 SEHNR and CDR2 FQNEAQ (reference sequence). CDR3 size: 15 residues.

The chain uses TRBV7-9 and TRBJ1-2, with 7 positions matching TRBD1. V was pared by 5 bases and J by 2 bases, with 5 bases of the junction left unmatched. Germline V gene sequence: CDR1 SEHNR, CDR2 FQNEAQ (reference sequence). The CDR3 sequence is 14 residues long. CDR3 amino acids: CASSPRQGNYGYTF. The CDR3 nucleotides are TGTGCCAGCAGCCCCAGACAGGGAAACTATGGCTACACCTTC.

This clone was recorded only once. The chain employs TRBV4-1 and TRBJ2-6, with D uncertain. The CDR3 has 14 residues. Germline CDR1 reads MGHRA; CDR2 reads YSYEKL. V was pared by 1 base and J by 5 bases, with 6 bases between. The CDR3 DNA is TGCGCCAGCAGCCAAGTCGGTAGGGCCAACGTCCTGACTTTC. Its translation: CASSQVGRANVLTF.

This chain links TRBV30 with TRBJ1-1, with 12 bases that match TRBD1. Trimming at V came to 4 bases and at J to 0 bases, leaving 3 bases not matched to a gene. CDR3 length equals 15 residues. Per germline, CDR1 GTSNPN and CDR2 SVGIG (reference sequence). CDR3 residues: CAWMGTGGMNTEAFF. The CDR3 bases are TGTGCCTGGATGGGGACAGGGGGCATGAACACTGAAGCTTTCTTT.

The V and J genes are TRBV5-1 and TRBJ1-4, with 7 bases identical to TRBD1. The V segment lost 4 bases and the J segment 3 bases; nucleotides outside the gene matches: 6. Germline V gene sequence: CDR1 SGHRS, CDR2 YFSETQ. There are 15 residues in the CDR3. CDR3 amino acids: CASSNAQGSNEKLFF. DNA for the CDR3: TGCGCCAGCAGCAACGCACAGGGGTCTAATGAAAAACTGTTTTTT.

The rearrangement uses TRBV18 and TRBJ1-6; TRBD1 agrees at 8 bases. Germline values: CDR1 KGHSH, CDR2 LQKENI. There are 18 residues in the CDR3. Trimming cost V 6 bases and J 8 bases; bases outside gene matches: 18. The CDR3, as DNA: TGTGCCAGCTCCGGGACCGACAGGGGCGGACATTATGATTCACCCCTCCACTTT. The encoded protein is CASSGTDRGGHYDSPLHF.

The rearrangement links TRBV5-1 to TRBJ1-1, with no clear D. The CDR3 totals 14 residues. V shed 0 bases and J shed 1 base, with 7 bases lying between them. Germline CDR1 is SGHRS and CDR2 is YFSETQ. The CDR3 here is CASSLVYRNTEAFF. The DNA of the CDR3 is TGCGCCAGCAGCTTGGTATATCGGAACACTGAAGCTTTCTTT.

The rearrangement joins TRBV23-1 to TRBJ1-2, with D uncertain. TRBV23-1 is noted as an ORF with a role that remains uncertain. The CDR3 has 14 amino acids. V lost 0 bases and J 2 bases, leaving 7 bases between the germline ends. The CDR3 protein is CASSQSFRNYGYTF. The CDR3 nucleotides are TGCGCCAGCAGTCAATCTTTTCGGAACTATGGCTACACCTTC.

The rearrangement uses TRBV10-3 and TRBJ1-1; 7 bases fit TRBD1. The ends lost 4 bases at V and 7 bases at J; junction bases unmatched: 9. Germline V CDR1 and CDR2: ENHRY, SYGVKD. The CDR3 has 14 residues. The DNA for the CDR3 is TGTGCCATCAGTGGACGGGGACAGTCCTTTGAAGCTTTCTTT. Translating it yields CAISGRGQSFEAFF.

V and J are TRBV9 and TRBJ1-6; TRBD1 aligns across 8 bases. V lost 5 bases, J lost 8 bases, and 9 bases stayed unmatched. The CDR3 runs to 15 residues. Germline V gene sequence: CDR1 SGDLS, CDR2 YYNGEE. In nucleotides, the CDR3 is TGTGCCAGCAGTTTCCAGGGACAGGTAGATTCACCCCTCCACTTT. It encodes CASSFQGQVDSPLHF.

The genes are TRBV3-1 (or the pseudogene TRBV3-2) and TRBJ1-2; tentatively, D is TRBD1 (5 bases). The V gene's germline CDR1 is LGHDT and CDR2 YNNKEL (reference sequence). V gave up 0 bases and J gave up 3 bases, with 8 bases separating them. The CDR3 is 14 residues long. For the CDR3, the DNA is TGTGCCAGCAGCCAAGACCGGGGGTACTATGGCTACACCTTC. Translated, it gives CASSQDRGYYGYTF.

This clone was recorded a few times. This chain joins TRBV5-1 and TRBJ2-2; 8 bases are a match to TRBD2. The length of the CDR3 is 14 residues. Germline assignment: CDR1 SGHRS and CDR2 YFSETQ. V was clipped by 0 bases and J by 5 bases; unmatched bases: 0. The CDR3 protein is CASSLERGTGELFF. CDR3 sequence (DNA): TGCGCCAGCAGCTTGGAGCGGGGGACCGGGGAGCTGTTTTTT.

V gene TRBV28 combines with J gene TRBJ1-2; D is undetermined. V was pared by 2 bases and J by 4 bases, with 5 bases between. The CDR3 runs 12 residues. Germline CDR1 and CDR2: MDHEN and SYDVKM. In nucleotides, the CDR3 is TGTGCCAGCAGTTTAAGCATCTATGGCTACACCTTC. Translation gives CASSLSIYGYTF.

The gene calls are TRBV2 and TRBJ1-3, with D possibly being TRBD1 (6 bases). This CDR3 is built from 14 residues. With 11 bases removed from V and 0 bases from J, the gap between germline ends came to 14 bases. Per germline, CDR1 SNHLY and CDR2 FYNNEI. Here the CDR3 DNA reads TGTGCCGGACGACAGGACCCCTCTGGAAACACCATATATTTT. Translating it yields CAGRQDPSGNTIYF.

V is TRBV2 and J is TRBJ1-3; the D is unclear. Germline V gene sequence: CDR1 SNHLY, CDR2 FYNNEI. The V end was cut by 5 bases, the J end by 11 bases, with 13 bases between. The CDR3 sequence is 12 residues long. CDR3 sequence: CASSYRGFSIYF. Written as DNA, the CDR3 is TGTGCCAGCAGTTACCGGGGTTTTTCCATATATTTT. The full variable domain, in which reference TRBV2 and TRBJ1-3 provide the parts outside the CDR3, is EPEVTQTPSHQVTQMGQEVILRCVPISNHLYFYWYRQILGQKVEFLVSFYNNEISEKSEIFDDQFSVERPDGSNFTLKIRSTKLEDSAMYFCASSYRGFSIYFGEGSWLTVV.

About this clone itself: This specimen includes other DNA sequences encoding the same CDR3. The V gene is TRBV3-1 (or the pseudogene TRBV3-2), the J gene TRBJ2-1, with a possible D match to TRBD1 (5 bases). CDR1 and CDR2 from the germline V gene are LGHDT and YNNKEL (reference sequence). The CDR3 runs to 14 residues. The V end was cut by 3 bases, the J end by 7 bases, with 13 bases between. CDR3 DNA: TGTGCCAGCAGCCAGGTAACAGGTTGGAATGAGCAGTTCTTC. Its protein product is CASSQVTGWNEQFF.